A single sample is the source of the 27 T cell receptor beta chains below, sequenced in a study of blood T cells in healthy people across ages. A second roughly 6 to 12 cycle PCR used barcoded and J-beta primers. TCRdb reanalysed the 5' RACE reads using MiXCR and keeps one entry per CDR3 protein. The sample lists roughly 1,800,000 distinct CDR3 sequences; 40% to 55% were seen once. The sample comprised blood. These receptors were taken from a middle-aged woman in good health.

The rearrangement uses TRBV7-2 and TRBJ1-4; D is ambiguous. V was cut by 4 bases and J by 4 bases, with 16 bases left in between. The V gene's germline CDR1 is SGHTA and CDR2 FQGNSA. This CDR3 comprises 16 residues. This CDR3 is CASSSGWEHHNEKLFF. The CDR3 DNA follows: TGTGCCAGCAGCTCCGGGTGGGAACACCATAATGAAAAACTGTTTTTT.

The chain couples TRBV3-1 to TRBJ2-1, with D possibly called TRBD1 or TRBD2 (6 bases each). CDR1 is LGHDT and CDR2 is YNNKEL in the germline V gene (reference sequence). This CDR3 is 14 amino acids long. Trimming pared 0 bases from V and 9 bases from J, leaving 12 bases between. CDR3 protein: CASSQDTRGGEQFF. For the CDR3, the DNA is TGTGCCAGCAGCCAAGATACCAGGGGAGGTGAGCAGTTCTTC.

CDR3 nucleotide sequence: TGTGCCAGCAGTTTAATCTCTCGGGAAGATACGCAGTATTTT. Protein: CASSLISREDTQYF. The chain is built from TRBV28 and TRBJ2-3, with D perhaps matching TRBD2 (5 bases). The V gene's germline CDR1 is MDHEN and CDR2 SYDVKM. The V end lost 2 bases, the J end lost 5 bases, and 11 bases lay between the germline ends. The CDR3 extends over 14 amino acids.

This chain links TRBV6-2 or TRBV6-3 with TRBJ1-2; no definite D call. Trimming removed 4 bases from V and 6 bases from J, with 9 bases in between. This CDR3 is 12 amino acids long. Looked up from germline, CDR1 is MNHEY and CDR2 is SVGEGT. The CDR3 sequence: CASSFFIDGYTF. The CDR3 DNA follows: TGTGCCAGCAGTTTCTTCATAGATGGCTACACCTTC.

This CDR3 reads CSARKTDTQYF. CDR3 nucleotides: TGCAGTGCTAGGAAGACAGATACGCAGTATTTT. The V gene is TRBV20-1, the J gene TRBJ2-3; D is unresolved. The CDR3 extends over 11 amino acids. Trimming cost V 3 bases and J 3 bases, with 4 bases left between them. Germline CDR1 DFQATT, CDR2 SNEGSKA (reference sequence).

Comments on this clonotype: One end of the junction varies from germline; a read error may be responsible. The chain links TRBV4-3 to TRBJ1-4; D is perhaps TRBD1 (5 bases). Germline CDR1 and CDR2: LGHNA and YSLEER. The CDR3 runs to 13 residues. The CDR3 DNA is TGCGCCAACAGCCAAGACAGACGAGAAAAACTGTTTTTT. Residues: CANSQDRREKLFF.

This clonotype was detected a few times. This chain joins TRBV7-2 and TRBJ1-6, with D possibly matching TRBD1 (6 bases). Trimming pared 5 bases from V and 6 bases from J, leaving 17 bases between. The CDR3 covers 16 residues. Germline CDR1 SGHTA, CDR2 FQGNSA. DNA of the CDR3: TGTGCCAGCAGCCTGGGCACAGGGTCGGGTAATTCACCCCTCCACTTT. Translation gives CASSLGTGSGNSPLHF.

This clonotype has a handful of counts. V gene TRBV28 combines with J gene TRBJ2-5; D is unclear. The CDR3 runs to 13 residues. The germline V and J ends were trimmed by 5 bases and 6 bases, with 13 bases remaining between them. Germline CDR1 is MDHEN and CDR2 is SYDVKM. Here the CDR3 reads CASSLPAWKTQYF. In nucleotides, the CDR3 is TGTGCCAGCAGTCTTCCAGCCTGGAAGACCCAGTACTTC.

J is TRBJ2-4 and V is TRBV5-1, with TRBD1 identical over 9 bases. With 4 bases clipped from V and 9 bases from J, the junction kept 8 bases outside the gene matches. This CDR3 comprises 14 residues. Germline values: CDR1 SGHRS, CDR2 YFSETQ. CDR3: CASSIDGQGSIQYF. The CDR3 coding sequence is TGCGCCAGCAGCATAGACGGACAGGGGAGCATTCAGTACTTC.

The gene calls are TRBV7-2 and TRBJ2-1; the D is unclear. Germline V gene data show CDR1 as SGHTA and CDR2 as FQGNSA. The length of the CDR3 is 14 residues. V lost 1 base to trimming and J lost 9 bases, with 13 bases between them. The CDR3 is CASSLGGSRTEQFF. The CDR3 DNA sequence: TGTGCCAGCAGCTTAGGAGGTTCGAGAACTGAGCAGTTCTTC.

The V call is TRBV4-3, the J call TRBJ2-7; perhaps TRBD2 as D (6 bases). V lost 3 bases and J 7 bases, leaving 22 bases between the germline ends. Germline V CDR1 and CDR2: LGHNA, YSLEER. CDR3 size: 16 residues. Here the CDR3 reads CASSQQLQGGYNEQYF. CDR3 bases: TGCGCCAGCAGCCAGCAGCTTCAGGGAGGCTACAATGAGCAGTACTTC.

V gene TRBV7-2 combines with J gene TRBJ2-7, with D hard to call. The CDR3 extends over 12 amino acids. Germline V gene sequence: CDR1 SGHTA, CDR2 FQGNSA. V was shortened by 6 bases and J by 7 bases, with 13 bases between the two germline ends. The CDR3 DNA reads as TGTGCCAGCAGATTGACGGTGCATGAGCAGTACTTC. This gives the protein CASRLTVHEQYF.

V gene TRBV3-1 combines with J gene TRBJ1-2; 7 positions agree with TRBD1. Germline CDR1 and CDR2: LGHDT and YNNKEL (reference sequence). The CDR3 sequence is 16 residues long. J lost 4 bases, V lost 0 bases, and 8 bases had no gene match. Here the CDR3 DNA reads TGTGCCAGCAGCCAAGATATATTAAGACAGGGCTATGGCTACACCTTC. It yields the protein CASSQDILRQGYGYTF.

The chain uses TRBV7-9 and TRBJ2-3; 8 positions match TRBD1. Unmatched junction bases numbered 5, after V lost 0 bases and J lost 6 bases. CDR1 is SEHNR and CDR2 is FQNEAQ in the germline V gene (reference sequence). The CDR3 consists of 15 residues. CDR3 nucleotides: TGTGCCAGCAGCTTAGCGCGGCAGGGGGCCGATACGCAGTATTTT. This encodes CASSLARQGADTQYF.

Remarks on this clonotype: The junction departs from the called germline gene at one end, perhaps through a read error. J is TRBJ1-1 and V is TRBV6-5; no definite D call. The V gene's germline CDR1 is MNHEY and CDR2 SVGAGI. The CDR3 extends over 13 amino acids. As DNA, the CDR3 is TGTGCCAGCAGTGACTCGACGCCTTCTGAGGCTTTCTTT. Residues: CASSDSTPSEAFF.

The chain couples TRBV7-2 to TRBJ2-3; perhaps D is TRBD1 or TRBD2 (6 bases each). V gave up 4 bases and J gave up 2 bases, with 16 bases separating them. Germline V lookup: CDR1 SGHTA, CDR2 FQGNSA. The CDR3 has 16 amino acids. The CDR3, as DNA: TGTGCCAGCAGCTCCGGCGGGACAAGACTCACAGATACGCAGTATTTT. Its translation is CASSSGGTRLTDTQYF.

In the case of this clonotype: A single base separates this from a much larger clone, so it may be a read error. The chain employs TRBV20-1 and TRBJ2-1; 11 bases agree with TRBD2. From germline, CDR1 is DFQATT and CDR2 SNEGSKA (reference sequence). This CDR3 contains 16 residues. V shed 4 bases, J shed 5 bases, and the junction held 10 bases outside the gene matches. CDR3 nucleotide sequence: TGCAGTGCTAAGGGTTGTGGGACTAGCGGCAACAATGAGCAGTTCTTC. The encoded protein is CSAKGCGTSGNNEQFF.

The rearrangement uses TRBV5-5 and TRBJ1-2; a weak D match, TRBD1 (6 bases). The ends were cut back, 4 bases at V and 2 bases at J, with 12 bases in the middle. The CDR3 is 14 residues long. CDR1 is SGHKS, CDR2 YYEKEE, per germline (reference sequence). CDR3 DNA sequence: TGTGCCAGCAGCCATCAGGGGAGGAACTATGGCTACACCTTC. Its translation is CASSHQGRNYGYTF.

The rearrangement links TRBV27 to TRBJ2-6; D call uncertain. The CDR3 sequence is 14 residues long. Trimming left V 7 bases short and J 0 bases short, with 7 bases between. In germline, CDR1 is MNHEY, CDR2 SMNVEV (reference sequence). The CDR3 loop reads CASTIFSGANVLTF. The DNA of the CDR3 is TGTGCCAGCACTATATTCTCTGGGGCCAACGTCCTGACTTTC.

The chain combines TRBV6-6 with TRBJ1-6; the D gene is possibly TRBD1 (5 bases). This CDR3 is built from 15 residues. From germline, CDR1 is MNHNY and CDR2 SVGAGI (reference sequence). V dropped 0 bases and J dropped 7 bases, with 10 bases sitting between them. CDR3 in amino acids: CASSYSKGENSPLHF. CDR3 sequence (DNA): TGTGCCAGCAGTTACTCGAAAGGGGAAAATTCACCCCTCCACTTT.

A few counts support this clonotype. The rearrangement joins TRBV29-1 to TRBJ2-5; 7 positions agree with TRBD2. Germline CDR1 SQVTM, CDR2 ANQGSEA. The CDR3 loop spans 13 amino acids. The junction had 6 bases not matched to a gene; V was cut back by 7 bases and J by 1 base. The CDR3 loop reads CSAGTTRQETQYF. CDR3 nucleotides: TGCAGCGCCGGGACTACCCGCCAAGAGACCCAGTACTTC.

Worth noting for this clonotype: The junction departs from germline at one end; a sequencing error may be responsible. This chain uses TRBV4-2 with TRBJ2-3; D is unresolved. Per germline, CDR1 LGHNA and CDR2 YNFKEQ. This CDR3 region has 18 residues. CDR3 sequence (DNA): TGTGCCAGCGGCCAAGGAATAGTGGGCGCGGACGACACAGATACGCAGTATTTT. Amino acid sequence: CASGQGIVGADDTDTQYF.

The chain is built from TRBV21-1 and TRBJ1-6. TRBV21-1 represents a pseudogene. The CDR3 is made up of 15 amino acids. The CDR3 loop is CASIMKSSYNSPLHF. CDR3 in DNA: TGTGCCAGCATTATGAAGAGCTCCTATAATTCACCCCTCCACTTT.

Here the CDR3 DNA reads TGTGCCAGCAGCAACCGGGACGGCTATGGCTACACCTTC. Translation: CASSNRDGYGYTF. The chain joins TRBV7-2 to TRBJ1-2, with D maybe TRBD1 (5 bases). Trimming took 5 bases from V and 4 from J, leaving 11 bases between them. This CDR3 is 13 amino acids long. Germline CDR1 is SGHTA and CDR2 is FQGNSA. The entire variable domain, with the rest obtained from reference TRBV7-2 and TRBJ1-2, is as follows: GAGVSQSPSNKVTEKGKDVELRCDPISGHTALYWYRQSLGQGLEFLIYFQGNSAPDKSGLPSDRFSAERTGGSVSTLTIQRTQQEDSAVYLCASSNRDGYGYTFGSGTRLTVV.

The chain uses TRBV18 and TRBJ1-5, with D maybe TRBD1 (5 bases). Germline V lookup: CDR1 KGHSH, CDR2 LQKENI. The V end lost 4 bases, the J end lost 7 bases, and 14 bases lay between the germline ends. The CDR3 runs to 14 residues. The CDR3 spells CASSLTSRDQPQHF. The DNA of the CDR3 is TGTGCCAGCTCACTCACGAGCAGGGACCAGCCCCAGCATTTT.

V is TRBV28 and J is TRBJ1-2; the D gene is possibly TRBD1 (6 bases). The germline CDR1 and CDR2 sequences are MDHEN and SYDVKM. The CDR3 is 14 amino acids. The V end lost 5 bases, the J end lost 4 bases, and 14 bases lay between the germline ends. For the CDR3, the DNA is TGTGCCAGCAGTATCCCAGGGGCTACCTATGGCTACACCTTC. Protein product: CASSIPGATYGYTF.

A few counts support this clonotype. The genes are TRBV7-9 and TRBJ1-4; possible D gene TRBD1, 5 bases. V lost 5 bases to trimming and J lost 5 bases, with 15 bases between them. CDR3 length: 15 residues. Per the germline V gene, CDR1 is SEHNR and CDR2 is FQNEAQ (reference sequence). DNA of the CDR3: TGTGCCAGCAGCCCGGACCGGGACTCCAATGAAAAACTGTTTTTT. Its translation: CASSPDRDSNEKLFF.